The T cell receptor beta chain under discussion was sequenced for a study of blood T cell repertoires in COVID-19. On the study more broadly: Acute-phase and convalescent COVID-19 samples originated in the United States, Italy and Spain.

J lost 3 bases, V lost 4 bases, and 7 bases had no gene match. This CDR3 contains 16 residues. CDR1 and CDR2 from the germline V gene are LNHDA and SQIVND (reference sequence). Per the authors' pipeline: How many nucleated cells were present was estimated from reference gene primer amplification. Profiling relied on immunoSEQ multiplex PCR, and the TCRdb table lists in-frame clones only, not all of them. That table furnishes V, J and clone size, whereas the DNA furnished D and trimming. The sample contains about 240,000 clones, about 80% of which appear only once. The TCR was taken from a woman older than 75 with acute or convalescent COVID-19. V is TRBV19 and J is TRBJ2-1; 9 bases line up with TRBD1. The specimen sequenced was peripheral blood. CDR3 amino acids: CASSTLTGQGYNEQFF. The CDR3 nucleotides read TGTGCCAGTAGTACTCTCACGGGACAGGGCTACAATGAGCAGTTCTTC.